The table lists the clone carrying this TCR beta chain with many counts. Its specificity is unknown. Assembly of TCR beta libraries relied on iRepertoire HTBI primers together with Arm-PCR of CDR3 regions. TCRdb re-analysed the multiplex PCR reads in MiXCR, keeping a single row per CDR3 protein. The sample records about 310,000 distinct CDR3 sequences, 15% to 20% being singletons. This sample is drawn from a study of regulatory T cells in long-lasting Graves disease. Study information: Duration of antithyroid drug therapy among newly diagnosed Graves' patients was under 3 months. Study observations and caveats: TRBV28, TRBJ1-2 and TRBJ2-5 emerged as the favored segments in persistent disease. Persistent Graves' disease cases displayed lower TCR diversity than newly diagnosed ones. Among persistent patients, a larger number of public clonotypes were shared (around 3,000) than among newly diagnosed patients (about 970).

The sample's time point: newly diagnosed GD, antithyroid drugs for less than 3 months. Construction of the TCR library relied on RNA isolated from PBMCs. The ends were cut back, 1 base at V and 5 bases at J, with 9 bases in the middle. The CDR3 has 13 residues. The germline CDR1 and CDR2 sequences are SGHNT and YYREEE (reference sequence). This TCR came from a female donor with Graves disease. This rearrangement joins TRBV5-4 to TRBJ1-2; unclear D gene. The sample in question was peripheral blood mononuclear cells (PBMCs), obtained at new diagnosis, from a patient treated with antithyroid drugs. The chain's CDR3 is CASSLPGRYGYTF. Written as DNA, the CDR3 is TGTGCCAGCAGCTTGCCTGGGAGATATGGCTACACCTTC.